Each of the 8 T cell receptor beta chains below was sequenced from the same sample in a study of CD8+ T cells in alopecia areata. Extraction and reverse transcription of RNA yielded cDNA as the sequencing template. Repertoires were generated with immunoSEQ multiplex PCR, while TCRdb's copy carries only in-frame clones and drops some. In the table there are some 200,000 clones, less than 75% of which are singletons. Described treatment: oral pan-JAK inhibitor, 5-10 mg twice daily. The material sequenced was CD4+ T cells sorted from blood, taken at week 4, from a patient treated with tofacitinib. The receptor source for this set is a human donor with alopecia areata.

The chain has TRBV11-2 and TRBJ2-4; 7 bases line up with TRBD1. J was trimmed by 7 bases and V by 1 base; bases with no gene match: 16. The CDR3 is 18 amino acids. Germline V gives CDR1 SGHAT, CDR2 FQNNGV. CDR3 amino acids: CASSLVQISQGLGNIQYF. The CDR3 nucleotides are TGTGCCAGCAGCTTAGTCCAGATTTCACAGGGGCTGGGGAACATTCAGTACTTC.

The chain recombines TRBV9 with TRBJ1-4, with D perhaps TRBD1 (6 bases). Germline loops: CDR1 SGDLS, CDR2 YYNGEE. V was trimmed by 4 bases and J by 8 bases, leaving 18 bases between them. The CDR3 runs to 15 residues. The CDR3 region has the DNA TGTGCCAGCAGCATCGGACAGAGAATCGAAGAAAAACTGTTTTTT. This translates into CASSIGQRIEEKLFF. The entire variable domain, with the rest obtained from reference TRBV9 and TRBJ1-4, is as follows: DSGVTQTPKHLITATGQRVTLRCSPRSGDLSVYWYQQSLDQGLQFLIQYYNGEERAKGNILERFSAQQFPDLHSELNLSSLELGDSALYFCASSIGQRIEEKLFFGSGTQLSVL.

The chain carries TRBV11-3 and TRBJ1-2, with D possibly matching TRBD1 (5 bases). V was trimmed by 5 bases and J by 10 bases, leaving 26 bases between them. Germline CDR1 SGHNT, CDR2 YENEEA. The CDR3 runs to 16 residues. The CDR3 DNA sequence: TGTGCCAGCAGCCGACACATCCGGGCCCCAGGGTTGGTCTACACCTTC. Translating it yields CASSRHIRAPGLVYTF.

The sample holds one count of this clone. The genes are TRBV7-3 and TRBJ2-2, with 11 bases matching TRBD2. Looked up from germline, CDR1 is SGHTA and CDR2 is FQGTGA. The CDR3 covers 15 residues. The ends lost 9 bases at V and 0 bases at J; junction bases unmatched: 3. CDR3: CASTSGGPNTGELFF. CDR3 nucleotides: TGTGCCAGTACTAGCGGGGGACCGAACACCGGGGAGCTGTTTTTT.

The gene calls are TRBV29-1 and TRBJ1-4; weak D call: TRBD1 (5 bases). V was pared by 4 bases and J by 6 bases, with 9 bases between. Germline V gene sequence: CDR1 SQVTM, CDR2 ANQGSEA. The CDR3 sequence is 12 residues long. CDR3 sequence reads: CSVVTVDEKLFF. In nucleotides, the CDR3 is TGCAGCGTTGTGACAGTGGATGAAAAACTGTTTTTT.

On this clone itself: This same CDR3 is encoded by further DNA sequences in the sample. The J gene is TRBJ2-7, the V gene TRBV29-1, with D unclear. The V and J ends lost 4 bases and 2 bases respectively, with 6 bases between them. The germline V gene encodes CDR1 SQVTM and CDR2 ANQGSEA. The CDR3 loop spans 11 amino acids. The CDR3 is CSVVFAYEQYF. The DNA of the CDR3 is TGCAGCGTTGTCTTCGCCTACGAGCAGTACTTC.

This clone was found a few times. This chain links TRBV7-9 with TRBJ1-2; D gene uncertain. CDR1 is SEHNR, CDR2 FQNEAQ, per germline (reference sequence). CDR3 size: 13 residues. V lost 5 bases, J lost 8 bases, and 15 bases lay in between. This chain's CDR3 is CASSQRRNRGYTF. In DNA form, the CDR3 reads TGTGCCAGCAGCCAACGACGTAATAGGGGCTACACCTTC.

The chain joins TRBV2 to TRBJ1-6; D is unclear. This CDR3 spans 13 amino acids. Per the germline V gene, CDR1 is SNHLY and CDR2 is FYNNEI. Trimming removed 2 bases at V and 6 bases at J, with 5 bases between. The CDR3 DNA is TGTGCCAGCAGTGAAAGGGTTAATTCACCCCTCCACTTT. Translating gives CASSERVNSPLHF.